The 20 T cell receptor beta chains below were found in one sample sequenced in a study of siplizumab effects on memory and regulatory T cells. The protocol was immunoSEQ multiplex PCR, while the TCRdb copy is restricted to in-frame clones and leaves out a portion. The table lists approximately 91,000 clones, 95% of them singletons. The sequenced sample was CD8+ T cells sorted from blood. The receptors were gathered from a human donor in good health.

This chain's CDR3 is CASSYSVWATDTQYF. In DNA, the CDR3 is TGTGCCAGCAGTTACTCGGTTTGGGCCACAGATACGCAGTATTTT. V and J are TRBV6-5 and TRBJ2-3; D is uncertain. This CDR3 has 15 residues. Germline-derived CDR1 and CDR2 are MNHEY and SVGAGI. Trimming left V 0 bases short and J 2 bases short, with 9 bases between.

Worth noting for this clone: Other nucleotide sequences from this sample produce the same CDR3. The rearrangement links TRBV9 to TRBJ2-7; possibly TRBD2 for D (6 bases). This CDR3 region has 12 residues. Between the trimmed V and J ends, which lost 0 bases and 6 bases, there was a span of 7 bases. Germline loops: CDR1 SGDLS, CDR2 YYNGEE. The chain's CDR3 is CASSVAEGEQYF. The CDR3 bases are TGTGCCAGCAGCGTAGCGGAGGGCGAGCAGTACTTC.

The chain joins TRBV19 to TRBJ2-5; D is unresolved. The CDR3 extends over 13 amino acids. Deletions cut 1 base from V and 4 bases from J, with 7 bases between. Germline V CDR1 and CDR2: LNHDA, SQIVND (reference sequence). The CDR3 region is CASSIGPGETQYF. The CDR3 DNA is TGTGCCAGTAGTATAGGACCGGGAGAGACCCAGTACTTC.

V and J are TRBV6-5 and TRBJ2-3; D is unresolved. The CDR3 has 13 amino acids. CDR1 MNHEY and CDR2 SVGAGI come from the germline V gene. V dropped 6 bases and J dropped 0 bases, with 7 bases sitting between them. The CDR3 coding sequence is TGTGCCAGCAGCTCGAAGAGCACAGATACGCAGTATTTT. It encodes CASSSKSTDTQYF.

The chain uses TRBV4-1 and TRBJ2-3, with no clear D. The CDR3 is 13 residues long. In germline, CDR1 is MGHRA, CDR2 YSYEKL. V was trimmed by 3 bases and J by 1 base, leaving 5 bases between them. CDR3 bases: TGCGCCAGCAGCCATAGTGGCACAGATACGCAGTATTTT. Its protein product is CASSHSGTDTQYF.

This clone is a singleton in its sample. This chain connects TRBV5-8 to TRBJ1-5; D might be TRBD1 (5 bases). From germline, CDR1 is SGHTS and CDR2 YDEGEE. This CDR3 is built from 16 residues. Deletions cut 4 bases from V and 6 bases from J, with 20 bases between. The CDR3 region has the DNA TGTGCCAGCAGCGGGGGGTCGGGGAGGATCTCTCAGCCCCAGCATTTT. The encoded protein is CASSGGSGRISQPQHF.

This chain links TRBV6-1 with TRBJ2-5; 11 bases line up with TRBD2. From germline, CDR1 is MNHNS and CDR2 SASEGT. The CDR3 runs 16 residues. The J segment lost 2 bases and the V segment lost 4 bases, leaving 6 bases of the junction unmatched. CDR3 coding DNA: TGTGCCAGCAGTGGAAAAGGGACTAGCGGACAAGAGACCCAGTACTTC. The encoded protein is CASSGKGTSGQETQYF.

V gene TRBV13 combines with J gene TRBJ2-7; possibly TRBD1 or TRBD2 for D (6 bases each). The CDR3 extends over 13 amino acids. CDR1 PRHDT and CDR2 FYEKMQ come from the germline V gene (reference sequence). The ends were cut back, 9 bases at V and 5 bases at J, with 17 bases in the middle. This CDR3 reads CASTEGGYHEQYF. In DNA, the CDR3 is TGTGCCAGTACGGAGGGGGGCTACCACGAGCAGTACTTC.

The V gene is TRBV7-9, the J gene TRBJ2-7, with D possibly being TRBD1 (5 bases). The CDR3 is made up of 13 amino acids. Trimming took 5 bases from V and 5 from J, leaving 13 bases between them. The germline V gene encodes CDR1 SEHNR and CDR2 FQNEAQ (reference sequence). CDR3 protein: CASSRGSIDEQYF. CDR3 DNA: TGTGCCAGCAGCAGGGGTAGTATCGACGAGCAGTACTTC.

The chain is built from TRBV5-1 and TRBJ2-1; D remains ambiguous. Germline V gene lookup returns CDR1 SGHRS and CDR2 YFSETQ. Trimming removed 1 base from V and 6 bases from J, with 5 bases in between. CDR3 length: 12 residues. CDR3 region: CASSLNSNEQFF. For the CDR3, the DNA is TGCGCCAGCAGCTTGAACAGCAATGAGCAGTTCTTC.

The rearrangement uses TRBV9 and TRBJ2-5, with TRBD2 matching 13 bases. The J call could be wrong; TRBJ2-7 is a better fit for the DNA end. CDR3 length equals 14 residues. CDR1 is SGDLS, CDR2 YYNGEE, per germline. CDR3 in DNA: TGTGCCAGCAGCACTAGCGGGAGGGCGGACGAGCAGTACTTC. Its translation: CASSTSGRADEQYF.

The chain employs TRBV5-1 and TRBJ2-7; 8 bases line up with TRBD2. The CDR3 is 13 residues long. CDR1 SGHRS and CDR2 YFSETQ come from the germline V gene. The trim removed 4 bases at V and 4 bases at J, leaving 4 bases unmatched. CDR3 bases: TGCGCCAGCAGCCCGGGACTAGGGTACGAGCAGTACTTC. This sequence encodes CASSPGLGYEQYF.

With respect to this clone: The same CDR3 is also encoded by other DNA sequences in this sample. The chain combines TRBV27 with TRBJ2-7; no clear D gene. Germline V CDR1 and CDR2: MNHEY, SMNVEV (reference sequence). The CDR3 has 13 residues. V lost 3 bases and J lost 0, with 6 bases in between. The CDR3, as DNA: TGTGCCAGCAGTTTCAGGAGCTCCTACGAGCAGTACTTC. Protein product: CASSFRSSYEQYF.

The genes are TRBV5-4 and TRBJ2-7; 11 nucleotides align to TRBD1. Germline V lookup: CDR1 SGHNT, CDR2 YYREEE (reference sequence). The CDR3 has 14 residues. V lost 3 bases, J lost 4 bases, and 3 bases stayed unmatched. The CDR3 spells CASSWGQGGYEQYF. In DNA form, the CDR3 reads TGTGCCAGCAGCTGGGGACAGGGGGGGTACGAGCAGTACTTC.

V and J are TRBV7-9 and TRBJ1-1, with D unclear. Between the trimmed V and J ends, which lost 1 base and 4 bases, there was a span of 7 bases. Germline V gives CDR1 SEHNR, CDR2 FQNEAQ (reference sequence). CDR3 size: 13 residues. The CDR3 spells CASSLGTTTEAFF. The CDR3 DNA sequence: TGTGCCAGCAGCTTAGGTACAACCACTGAAGCTTTCTTT.

This clone was seen once. The chain recombines TRBV27 with TRBJ2-5; TRBD1 agrees at 8 bases. The ends lost 5 bases at V and 1 base at J; junction bases unmatched: 9. The CDR3 spans 16 residues. Germline V gives CDR1 MNHEY, CDR2 SMNVEV (reference sequence). The DNA for the CDR3 is TGTGCCAGCAGTCCACGGACAGGGCTTTTCCAAGAGACCCAGTACTTC. It specifies CASSPRTGLFQETQYF.

The V gene is TRBV2, the J gene TRBJ2-7; 7 nucleotides agree with TRBD1. Germline CDR1 SNHLY, CDR2 FYNNEI. There are 14 residues in the CDR3. V was clipped by 7 bases and J by 2 bases; unmatched bases: 8. The CDR3 DNA follows: TGTGCCAGCAATACCGGGACAGAAGCCTACGAGCAGTACTTC. Encoded protein: CASNTGTEAYEQYF.

V usage is TRBV15 and J usage is TRBJ2-1; 10 nucleotides align to TRBD2. V lost 0 bases, J lost 4 bases, and 3 bases stayed unmatched. The CDR3 has 16 amino acids. The V gene's germline CDR1 is LNHNV and CDR2 YYDKDF (reference sequence). The CDR3 coding sequence is TGTGCCACCAGCAGAGATCGGACTAGCGGATACAATGAGCAGTTCTTC. Encoded protein: CATSRDRTSGYNEQFF.

The gene calls are TRBV7-6 and TRBJ2-5, with 13 bases fitting TRBD2. The germline CDR1 and CDR2 sequences are SGHVS and FNYEAQ. This CDR3 contains 16 residues. Trimming removed 5 bases from V and 4 bases from J; junction bases left unmatched: 7. The DNA of the CDR3 is TGTGCCAGCAGCCTTCGGACTAGCGGGAGACCAGAGACCCAGTACTTC. Protein: CASSLRTSGRPETQYF.

V usage is TRBV19 and J usage is TRBJ2-4; 10 bases match TRBD1. Germline trimming cut 10 bases from V and 8 bases from J; bases unmatched to any gene: 8. The CDR3 is made up of 13 amino acids. Germline loops: CDR1 LNHDA, CDR2 SQIVND (reference sequence). CDR3 DNA: TGTGCCACCGGGGACAGGGGAAGGGACATTCAGTACTTC. Translated, it gives CATGDRGRDIQYF.